This TCR beta chain was obtained from a study of long-term antiretroviral therapy in people with HIV. Researchers ran immunoSEQ v3.0 at survey level. The repertoire was sequenced with immunoSEQ multiplex PCR; TCRdb's copy has only in-frame clones and lacks some. The sample has approximately 26,000 clones, 84% seen once; the top ten hold 6.2%. The CDR3 spans 16 residues. Germline assignment: CDR1 SGDLS and CDR2 YYNGEE. The V gene end was trimmed by 4 bases and the J gene end by 0 bases; junction bases not matched to a gene: 4. The chain is built from TRBV9 and TRBJ2-2; 9 bases line up with TRBD1. The sequence was obtained from a young man with HIV. Sequencing used unsorted PBMCs, obtained 0.4 years after starting antiretroviral therapy. DNA for the CDR3: TGTGCCAGCAGCACGGACAGGGGCGCGAACACCGGGGAGCTGTTTTTT. The encoded protein is CASSTDRGANTGELFF.